Listed below are T cell receptor beta chains from one sample, sequenced in a study of blood T cell repertoires in COVID-19. TCRdb keeps only in-frame clones here, not all; method: immunoSEQ multiplex PCR. The sample includes about 320,000 clones, around 88% seen only once; the top ten take under 2%. Sequencing input: peripheral blood. The receptors shown here come from a woman aged 45 to 65 with acute or convalescent COVID-19. CDR3s include the opening cysteine and the closing phenylalanine or tryptophan. The order of the fields is D gene, V gene, clone size, J gene, CDR3 protein, CDR3 DNA. A D gene is named only where the DNA matches it firmly. Clone size is not always given. Where it is, it says once, few, many or a class for expanded clones.

d_gene: -; v_gene: TRBV6-5; abundance: -; j_gene: TRBJ2-5; CDR3aa: CASSYPTVDVRETQYF; CDR3nt: TGTGCCAGCAGTTACCCGACAGTGGACGTTCGGGAGACCCAGTACTTC
d_gene: TRBD1; v_gene: TRBV24-1; abundance: -; j_gene: TRBJ2-2; CDR3aa: CATSDRTGSGELFF; CDR3nt: TGTGCCACCAGTGATCGGACAGGTTCCGGGGAGCTGTTTTTT
d_gene: -; v_gene: TRBV7-9; abundance: -; j_gene: TRBJ2-3; CDR3aa: CASSLAVFAPGTDTQYF; CDR3nt: TGTGCCAGCAGCTTAGCGGTCTTCGCGCCCGGCACAGATACGCAGTATTTT
d_gene: TRBD1; v_gene: TRBV7-3; abundance: once; j_gene: TRBJ2-5; CDR3aa: CASSWDREETQYF; CDR3nt: TGTGCCAGCAGCTGGGACAGGGAAGAGACCCAGTACTTC
d_gene: TRBD1; v_gene: TRBV28; abundance: -; j_gene: TRBJ1-2; CDR3aa: CASSLLRTGVYGYTF; CDR3nt: TGTGCCAGCAGTTTATTAAGGACAGGGGTCTATGGCTACACCTTC
d_gene: TRBD1; v_gene: TRBV28; abundance: -; j_gene: TRBJ2-6; CDR3aa: CASSPRTGTGANVLTF; CDR3nt: TGTGCCAGCAGCCCTAGGACAGGGACTGGGGCCAACGTCCTGACTTTC
d_gene: -; v_gene: TRBV4-3; abundance: -; j_gene: TRBJ2-7; CDR3aa: CASSQDHTGPEQYF; CDR3nt: TGCGCCAGCAGCCAAGATCATACAGGGCCCGAGCAGTACTTC
d_gene: TRBD1; v_gene: TRBV6-5; abundance: -; j_gene: TRBJ1-2; CDR3aa: CASSLPGQGGGYTF; CDR3nt: TGTGCCAGCAGCCTACCCGGACAGGGGGGAGGCTACACCTTC
d_gene: TRBD2; v_gene: TRBV7-2; abundance: -; j_gene: TRBJ2-7; CDR3aa: CASSFQLAGGPEQYF; CDR3nt: TGTGCCAGCAGCTTCCAACTAGCGGGAGGGCCCGAGCAGTACTTC
d_gene: TRBD2; v_gene: TRBV19; abundance: few; j_gene: TRBJ2-2; CDR3aa: CASSIRGLAGGTGELFF; CDR3nt: TGTGCCAGTAGTATTCGTGGCCTAGCGGGAGGCACCGGGGAGCTGTTTTTT
d_gene: TRBD1; v_gene: TRBV5-1; abundance: -; j_gene: TRBJ2-2; CDR3aa: CASRGQGSTGELFF; CDR3nt: TGCGCCAGTCGAGGACAGGGGTCCACCGGGGAGCTGTTTTTT
d_gene: -; v_gene: TRBV3-1/TRBV3-2; abundance: -; j_gene: TRBJ1-1; CDR3aa: CASSPQGGSEAFF; CDR3nt: TGTGCCAGCAGCCCCCAGGGAGGGTCTGAAGCTTTCTTT
d_gene: TRBD2; v_gene: TRBV2; abundance: -; j_gene: TRBJ2-3; CDR3aa: CASSVLAVLGTDTQYF; CDR3nt: TGTGCCAGCAGCGTACTAGCGGTACTTGGCACAGATACGCAGTATTTT
d_gene: TRBD1; v_gene: TRBV28; abundance: once; j_gene: TRBJ1-3; CDR3aa: CASMSGTGGSGNTIYF; CDR3nt: TGTGCCAGCATGAGTGGGACAGGGGGCTCTGGAAACACCATATATTTT
d_gene: TRBD1; v_gene: TRBV5-6; abundance: -; j_gene: TRBJ1-2; CDR3aa: CASTKQGIFNYGYTF; CDR3nt: TGTGCCAGCACTAAACAGGGGATTTTTAACTATGGCTACACCTTC
d_gene: -; v_gene: TRBV5-1; abundance: -; j_gene: TRBJ2-7; CDR3aa: CASSFRGLNEQYF; CDR3nt: TGCGCCAGCAGCTTTCGAGGATTAAACGAGCAGTACTTC
d_gene: -; v_gene: TRBV7-8; abundance: -; j_gene: TRBJ1-2; CDR3aa: CASSPSQGRTYGYTF; CDR3nt: TGTGCCAGCAGCCCAAGCCAGGGGCGCACCTATGGCTACACCTTC
d_gene: TRBD1; v_gene: TRBV9; abundance: -; j_gene: TRBJ2-1; CDR3aa: CASSEDRDSYNEQFF; CDR3nt: TGTGCCAGCAGCGAGGACAGGGACTCCTACAATGAGCAGTTCTTC
d_gene: -; v_gene: TRBV20-1; abundance: -; j_gene: TRBJ2-1; CDR3aa: CSARRGNEQFF; CDR3nt: TGCAGTGCCCGCCGGGGAAATGAGCAGTTCTTC
d_gene: TRBD1; v_gene: TRBV27; abundance: -; j_gene: TRBJ1-5; CDR3aa: CASSAPDRGSDPNQPQHF; CDR3nt: TGTGCCAGCAGTGCTCCAGACAGGGGGTCGGACCCTAATCAGCCCCAGCATTTT